This T cell receptor beta chain was sequenced for a study of CD8 T cells in Susac syndrome. Germline CDR1 reads SGHTA; CDR2 reads FQGNSA. The CDR3 loop spans 17 amino acids. With 6 bases clipped from V and 6 bases from J, the junction kept 19 bases outside the gene matches. Reverse transcription of about 0.5 to 1 ug RNA used random hexamers. Amplification of TCR beta CDR3 spanned 54 Vbeta and 13 Jbeta via immunoSEQ multiplex PCR. MiXCR, applied by TCRdb to the immunoSEQ multiplex PCR reads, yields one record per CDR3 protein. The table shows fewer than 80,000 distinct CDR3 sequences, with approximately 94% occurring only once.

The TCR was taken from a human donor with Susac syndrome. The sample was CD8+ T cells from PBMCs. The chain has TRBV7-2 and TRBJ2-7; the match to TRBD2 covers 8 bases. CDR3 coding DNA: TGTGCCAGCAGTCGTAGCGGGGCGGCCTTTCACTCGGCCGAGCAGTACTTC. Translation: CASSRSGAAFHSAEQYF.